This T cell receptor (beta chain) was recorded in a study of cytomegalovirus exposure and HLA in healthy donors. The overall study: Most donors, about 77% of some 400 genotyped, fell in the Caucasian-associated ancestry cluster.

General study results and limits: Later examination showed HLA-associated TCR beta chains had greater clonal expansion than equally common others. Reportedly, diagnosis of cytomegalovirus status by the classifier showed high specificity and sensitivity.

V was trimmed by 3 bases and J by 7 bases, leaving 13 bases between them. The CDR3 spans 14 residues. Germline V gene data show CDR1 as MDHEN and CDR2 as SYDVKM. The sample holds a few counts of this clone. As yet, its antigen is unknown. The PCR was carried out with 60 Vbeta primers and 13 Jbeta primers. Method: immunoSEQ multiplex PCR; TCRdb's copy keeps in-frame clones and lacks some. The table lists about 160,000 clones, over 65% of them singletons. The chain links TRBV28 to TRBJ1-5; D gene ambiguous. This TCR was sampled from a woman aged 40 to 55 in good health and CMV-seronegative. Sequencing was done on a sample of PBMCs. The CDR3: CASSFHGVGQPQHF. In nucleotides, the CDR3 is TGTGCCAGCAGTTTTCACGGGGTGGGACAGCCCCAGCATTTT. Supplemented by reference TRBV28 and TRBJ1-5, the full variable domain reads DVKVTQSSRYLVKRTGEKVFLECVQDMDHENMFWYRQDPGLGLRLIYFSYDVKMKEKGDIPEGYSVSREKKERFSLILESASTNQTSMYLCASSFHGVGQPQHFGDGTRLSIL.